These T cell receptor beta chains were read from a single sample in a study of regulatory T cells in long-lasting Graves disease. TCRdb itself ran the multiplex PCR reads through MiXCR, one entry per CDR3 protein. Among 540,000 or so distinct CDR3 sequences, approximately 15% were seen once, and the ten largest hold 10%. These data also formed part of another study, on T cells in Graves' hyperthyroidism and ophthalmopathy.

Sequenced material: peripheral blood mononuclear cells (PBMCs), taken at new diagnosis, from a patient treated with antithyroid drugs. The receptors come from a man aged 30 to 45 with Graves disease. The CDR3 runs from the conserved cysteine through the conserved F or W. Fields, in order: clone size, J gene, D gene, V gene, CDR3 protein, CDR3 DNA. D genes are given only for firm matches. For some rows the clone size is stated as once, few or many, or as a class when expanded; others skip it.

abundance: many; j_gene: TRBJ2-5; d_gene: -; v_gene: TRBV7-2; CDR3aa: CASTLVSTAREETQYF; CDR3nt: TGTGCCAGCACCTTGGTGAGCACGGCTCGGGAAGAGACCCAGTACTTC
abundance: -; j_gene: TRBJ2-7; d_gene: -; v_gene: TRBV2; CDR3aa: CASSYEDEQYF; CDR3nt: TGTGCCAGCAGCTACGAGGACGAGCAGTACTTC
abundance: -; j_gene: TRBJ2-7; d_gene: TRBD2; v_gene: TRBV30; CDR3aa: CAWTLFASGGPYEQYF; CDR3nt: TGTGCCTGGACGCTTTTTGCGAGCGGGGGCCCTTACGAGCAGTACTTC
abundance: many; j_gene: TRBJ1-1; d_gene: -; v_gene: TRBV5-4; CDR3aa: CASSPPHHTEAFF; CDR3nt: TGTGCCAGCAGCCCCCCCCACCACACTGAAGCTTTCTTT
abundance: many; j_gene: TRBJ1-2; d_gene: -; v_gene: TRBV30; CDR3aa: CAWSPQGPGYTF; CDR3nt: TGTGCCTGGAGTCCCCAGGGACCCGGCTACACCTTC
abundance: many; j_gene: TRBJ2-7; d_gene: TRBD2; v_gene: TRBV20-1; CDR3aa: CSARGSGRGDEQYF; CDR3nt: TGCAGTGCTAGAGGTAGCGGGAGAGGGGACGAGCAGTACTTC
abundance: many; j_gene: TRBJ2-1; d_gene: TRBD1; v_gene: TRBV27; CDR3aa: CASTDNTGDNEQFF; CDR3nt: TGTGCCAGCACCGATAATACAGGGGACAATGAGCAGTTCTTC
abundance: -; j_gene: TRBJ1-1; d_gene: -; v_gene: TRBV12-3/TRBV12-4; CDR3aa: CASSLRGQGGASF; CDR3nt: TGTGCCAGCAGTTTAAGGGGTCAAGGAGGAGCTTCCTTT
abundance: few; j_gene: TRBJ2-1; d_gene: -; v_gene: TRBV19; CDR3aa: CASSIPEAEQFF; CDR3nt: TGTGCCAGTAGTATCCCCGAAGCTGAGCAGTTCTTC
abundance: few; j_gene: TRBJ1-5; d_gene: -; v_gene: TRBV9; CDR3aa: CASSVGGWGQPQHF; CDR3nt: TGTGCCAGCAGCGTTGGAGGTTGGGGTCAGCCCCAGCATTTT
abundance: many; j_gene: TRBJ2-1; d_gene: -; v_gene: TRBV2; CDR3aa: CASTKGDSPYNEQFF; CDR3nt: TGTGCCAGCACCAAAGGGGACTCACCCTACAATGAGCAGTTCTTC
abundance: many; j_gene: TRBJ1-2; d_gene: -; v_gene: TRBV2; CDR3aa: CASSERSSNYGYTF; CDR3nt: TGTGCCAGCAGTGAACGGAGTTCTAACTATGGCTACACCTTC
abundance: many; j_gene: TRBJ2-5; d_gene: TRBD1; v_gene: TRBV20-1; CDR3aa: CSSQDRGRETQYF; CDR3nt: TGCAGTTCGCAGGACAGGGGTAGGGAGACCCAGTACTTC
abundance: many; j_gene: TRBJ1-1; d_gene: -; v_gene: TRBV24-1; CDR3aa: CATSDLTETEAFF; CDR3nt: TGTGCCACCAGTGATTTAACGGAGACTGAAGCTTTCTTT
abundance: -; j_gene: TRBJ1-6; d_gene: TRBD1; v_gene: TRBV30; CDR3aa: CAWSGRGQFNSPLHF; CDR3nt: TGTGCCTGGAGTGGGCGGGGACAGTTCAATTCACCCCTCCACTTT
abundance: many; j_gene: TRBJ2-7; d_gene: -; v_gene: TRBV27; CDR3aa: CASSFGRGFSGNYEQYF; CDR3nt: TGTGCCAGCAGTTTTGGGCGGGGCTTCTCGGGAAATTACGAGCAGTACTTC
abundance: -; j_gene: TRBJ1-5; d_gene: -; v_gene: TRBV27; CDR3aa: CASSFQSPGTQHF; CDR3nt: TGTGCCAGCAGTTTCCAGTCCCCCGGGACCCAGCATTTT
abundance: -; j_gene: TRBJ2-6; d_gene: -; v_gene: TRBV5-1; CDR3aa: CASSSQGGAGANVLTF; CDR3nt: TGCGCCAGCAGCTCACAGGGGGGGGCTGGGGCCAACGTCCTGACTTTC
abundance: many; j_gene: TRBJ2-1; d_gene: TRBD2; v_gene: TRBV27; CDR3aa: CASSPPPGGGGGEQFF; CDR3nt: TGTGCCAGCAGTCCACCCCCTGGCGGGGGGGGCGGTGAGCAGTTCTTC
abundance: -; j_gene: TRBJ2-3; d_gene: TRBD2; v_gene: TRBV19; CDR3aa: CASNPSTHFGREETDTQYF; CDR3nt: TGTGCCAGTAACCCTTCTACTCACTTCGGGCGGGAGGAAACAGATACGCAGTATTTT
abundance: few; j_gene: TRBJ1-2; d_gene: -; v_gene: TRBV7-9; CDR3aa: CASSLEAPWGGYTF; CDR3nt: TGTGCCAGCAGCTTAGAGGCCCCATGGGGTGGCTACACCTTC
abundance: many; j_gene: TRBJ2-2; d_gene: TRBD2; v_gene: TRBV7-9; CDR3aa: CASSLPGLAGTGELFF; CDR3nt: TGTGCCAGCAGCTTACCGGGACTAGCGGGCACCGGGGAGCTGTTTTTT
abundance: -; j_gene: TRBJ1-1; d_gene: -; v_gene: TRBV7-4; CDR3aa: CASSLVMGGGNTEAFF; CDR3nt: TGTGCCAGCAGCTTAGTTATGGGGGGGGGGAACACTGAAGCTTTCTTT
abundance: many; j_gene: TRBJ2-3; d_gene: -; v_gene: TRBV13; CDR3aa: CASGDTQYF; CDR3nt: TGTGCCAGCGGAGATACGCAGTATTTT
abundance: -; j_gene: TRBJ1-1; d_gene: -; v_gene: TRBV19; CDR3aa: CASNSPEAEAFF; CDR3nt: TGTGCCAGTAACTCTCCTGAGGCGGAAGCTTTCTTT
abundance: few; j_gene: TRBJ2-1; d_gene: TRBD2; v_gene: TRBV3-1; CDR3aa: CASSQVSLAGRGNEQFF; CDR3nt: TGTGCCAGCAGCCAAGTATCCTTAGCCGGGAGGGGTAATGAGCAGTTCTTC
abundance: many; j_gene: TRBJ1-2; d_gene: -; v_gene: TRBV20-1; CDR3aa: CSATRGHLNAGYTF; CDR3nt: TGCAGTGCCACACGGGGACATCTGAACGCTGGCTACACCTTC
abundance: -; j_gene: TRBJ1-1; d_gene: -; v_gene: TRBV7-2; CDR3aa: CASSFGQDTEAFF; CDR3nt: TGTGCCAGCAGCTTCGGTCAGGACACTGAAGCTTTCTTT
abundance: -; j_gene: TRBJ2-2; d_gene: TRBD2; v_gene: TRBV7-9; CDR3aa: CASSLVIAGGPGELFF; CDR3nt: TGTGCCAGCAGCTTGGTGATAGCGGGAGGTCCCGGGGAGCTGTTTTTT
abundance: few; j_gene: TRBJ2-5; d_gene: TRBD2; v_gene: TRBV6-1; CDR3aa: CASEASGSPQETQYF; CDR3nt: TGTGCCAGCGAGGCCAGCGGGAGTCCCCAAGAGACCCAGTACTTC
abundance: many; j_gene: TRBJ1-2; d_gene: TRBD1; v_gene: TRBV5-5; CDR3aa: CASSYQSQGIYGYTF; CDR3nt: TGTGCCAGCAGCTACCAGTCACAGGGGATCTATGGCTACACCTTC
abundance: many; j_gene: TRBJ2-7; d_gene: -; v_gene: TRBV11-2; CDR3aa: CASSLGAGVEQYF; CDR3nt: TGTGCCAGCAGCTTAGGGGCAGGGGTCGAGCAGTACTTC
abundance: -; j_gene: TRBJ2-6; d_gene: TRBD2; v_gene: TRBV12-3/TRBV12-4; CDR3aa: CASNLRLAGGSSGANVLTF; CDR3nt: TGTGCCAGCAACTTACGGCTAGCGGGAGGAAGCTCTGGGGCCAACGTCCTGACTTTC
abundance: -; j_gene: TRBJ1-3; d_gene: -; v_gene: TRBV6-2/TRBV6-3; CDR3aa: CASMEISGNTIYF; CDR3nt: TGTGCCAGCATGGAGATCTCTGGAAACACCATATATTTT
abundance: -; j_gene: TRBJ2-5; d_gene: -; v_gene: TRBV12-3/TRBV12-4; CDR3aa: CASSPPLPETQYF; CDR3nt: TGTGCCAGCAGTCCTCCACTGCCGGAGACCCAGTACTTC
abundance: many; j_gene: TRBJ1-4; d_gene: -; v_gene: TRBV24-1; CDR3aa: CATSEGNFGWGNEKLFF; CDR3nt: TGTGCCACCAGTGAGGGAAACTTCGGCTGGGGGAATGAAAAACTGTTTTTT
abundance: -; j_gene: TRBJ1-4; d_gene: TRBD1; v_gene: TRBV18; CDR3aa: CASSPQGAVNEKLFF; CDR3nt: TGTGCCAGCTCACCACAGGGGGCGGTTAATGAAAAACTGTTTTTT
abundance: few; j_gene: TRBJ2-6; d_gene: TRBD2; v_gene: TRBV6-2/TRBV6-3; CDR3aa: CASTGLAEYSGANVLTF; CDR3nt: TGTGCCAGCACCGGACTAGCGGAATACTCTGGGGCCAACGTCCTGACTTTC
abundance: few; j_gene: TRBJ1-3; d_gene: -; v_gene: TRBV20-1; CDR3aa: CSARDSGLPGNTIYF; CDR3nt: TGCAGTGCTAGGGACTCAGGGTTGCCTGGAAACACCATATATTTT
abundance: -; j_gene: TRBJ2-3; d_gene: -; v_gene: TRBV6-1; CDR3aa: CASSEAGQWTQYF; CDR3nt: TGTGCCAGCAGTGAAGCTGGGCAATGGACGCAGTATTTT
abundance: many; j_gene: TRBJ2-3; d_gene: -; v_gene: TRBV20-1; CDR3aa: CSARSVSDTQYF; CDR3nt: TGCAGTGCTAGGTCGGTTTCAGATACGCAGTATTTT
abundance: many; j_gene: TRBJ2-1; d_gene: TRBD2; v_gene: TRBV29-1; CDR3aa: CSARGGYNEQFF; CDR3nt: TGCAGCGCCCGGGGGGGCTACAATGAGCAGTTCTTC
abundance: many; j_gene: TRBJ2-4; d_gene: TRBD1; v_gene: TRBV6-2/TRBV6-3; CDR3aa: CASSEDRVKNIQYF; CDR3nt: TGTGCCAGCAGTGAAGACAGGGTAAAAAACATTCAGTACTTC
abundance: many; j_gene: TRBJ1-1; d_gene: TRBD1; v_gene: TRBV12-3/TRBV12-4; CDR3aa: CASSFKRDRDRHGTEAFF; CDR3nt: TGTGCCAGCAGTTTCAAGAGGGACAGGGACCGACACGGAACTGAAGCTTTCTTT
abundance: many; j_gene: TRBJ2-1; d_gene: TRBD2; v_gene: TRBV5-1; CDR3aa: CASSLISGRNEQFF; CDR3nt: TGTGCCAGCAGTTTAATTAGCGGGAGGAATGAGCAGTTCTTC
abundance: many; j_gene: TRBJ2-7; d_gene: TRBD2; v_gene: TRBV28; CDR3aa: CASSLTSREPYEQYF; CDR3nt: TGTGCCAGCAGTTTGACTAGCCGCGAACCCTACGAGCAGTACTTC
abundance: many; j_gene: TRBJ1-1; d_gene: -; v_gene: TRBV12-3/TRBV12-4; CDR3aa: CASSFVVGRATEAFF; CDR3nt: TGTGCCAGCAGTTTTGTGGTTGGGAGGGCGACTGAAGCTTTCTTT
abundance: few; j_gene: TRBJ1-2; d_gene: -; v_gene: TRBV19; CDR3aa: CASRSLGEGYGYTF; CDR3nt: TGTGCCAGTAGGTCACTGGGGGAAGGCTATGGCTACACCTTC
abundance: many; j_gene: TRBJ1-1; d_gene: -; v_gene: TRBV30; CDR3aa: CACQSGGTEAFF; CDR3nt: TGTGCCTGCCAAAGTGGGGGCACTGAAGCTTTCTTT
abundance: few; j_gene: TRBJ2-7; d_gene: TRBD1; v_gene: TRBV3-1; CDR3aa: CASSPNPGTGGEQYF; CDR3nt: TGTGCCAGCAGTCCTAACCCCGGGACAGGGGGCGAGCAGTACTTC
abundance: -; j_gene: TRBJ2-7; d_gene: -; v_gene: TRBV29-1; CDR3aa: CSVEGGAVQYF; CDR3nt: TGCAGCGTTGAGGGGGGGGCGGTTCAGTACTTC
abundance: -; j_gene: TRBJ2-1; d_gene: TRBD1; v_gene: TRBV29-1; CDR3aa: CSVEDGLGQGHQSSHNEQFF; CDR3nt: TGCAGCGTTGAAGATGGTTTGGGACAGGGTCACCAGAGCTCCCACAATGAGCAGTTCTTC